This is a list of T cell receptor beta chains from one sample in a study of beta chain features in type 1 diabetes. Produced via immunoSEQ multiplex PCR; TCRdb's table is partial and in-frame only. This sample yields hundreds of thousands of clones, of which roughly two thirds are seen a single time; around 0.05% belongs to the top ten. Sequenced: naive CD4+ T cells from blood. Receptor source: a man under 40 in good health. Each CDR3 is given with its conserved first and last residue. The D gene is left open where the match is weak. Size is stated for part of the rows, as once, few or many counts, or as a class when the clone is expanded.

d_gene: -
j_gene: TRBJ2-2
v_gene: TRBV4-1
abundance: -
CDR3aa: CASSRTGALVSTGELFF
CDR3nt: TGCGCCAGCAGCCGAACCGGGGCCCTCGTTAGCACCGGGGAGCTGTTTTTT

d_gene: -
j_gene: TRBJ2-7
v_gene: TRBV29-1
abundance: few
CDR3aa: CSVEDGRYEQYF
CDR3nt: TGCAGCGTTGAAGACGGGAGATACGAGCAGTACTTC

d_gene: TRBD1
j_gene: TRBJ2-7
v_gene: TRBV29-1
abundance: -
CDR3aa: CSVDQGADEQYF
CDR3nt: TGCAGCGTTGACCAGGGGGCGGACGAGCAGTACTTC

d_gene: -
j_gene: TRBJ2-3
v_gene: TRBV27
abundance: once
CDR3aa: CASTRSMADTQYF
CDR3nt: TGTGCCAGCACACGGTCTATGGCAGATACGCAGTATTTT

d_gene: TRBD2
j_gene: TRBJ2-7
v_gene: TRBV29-1
abundance: few
CDR3aa: CSVLVRLAGTYEQYF
CDR3nt: TGCAGCGTTTTAGTAAGGCTAGCGGGTACCTACGAGCAGTACTTC

d_gene: -
j_gene: TRBJ1-5
v_gene: TRBV30
abundance: once
CDR3aa: CAWSAHSYSNQPQHF
CDR3nt: TGTGCCTGGAGTGCCCACTCCTATAGCAATCAGCCCCAGCATTTT

d_gene: TRBD2
j_gene: TRBJ2-1
v_gene: TRBV11-2
abundance: -
CDR3aa: CASSDSGSISEQFF
CDR3nt: TGTGCCAGCAGCGACAGCGGGAGTATCAGTGAGCAGTTCTTC

d_gene: TRBD2
j_gene: TRBJ2-1
v_gene: TRBV23-1
abundance: -
CDR3aa: CASSPKLAGAPFEQFF
CDR3nt: TGCGCCAGCAGTCCCAAGCTAGCGGGAGCGCCGTTTGAGCAGTTCTTC

d_gene: TRBD2
j_gene: TRBJ2-7
v_gene: TRBV7-2
abundance: -
CDR3aa: CASSLYSGRGEQYF
CDR3nt: TGTGCCAGCAGCTTATATAGCGGGAGGGGCGAGCAGTACTTC

d_gene: TRBD2
j_gene: TRBJ2-1
v_gene: TRBV5-1
abundance: -
CDR3aa: CASSLTSPSSYNEQFF
CDR3nt: TGCGCCAGCAGCCTGACTAGCCCCTCCTCCTACAATGAGCAGTTCTTC

d_gene: -
j_gene: TRBJ2-5
v_gene: TRBV7-2
abundance: once
CDR3aa: CASSPQGAETQYF
CDR3nt: TGTGCCAGCAGCCCGCAGGGCGCGGAGACCCAGTACTTC

d_gene: -
j_gene: TRBJ2-2
v_gene: TRBV9
abundance: -
CDR3aa: CASSVVPGAGGELFF
CDR3nt: TGTGCCAGCAGCGTAGTCCCAGGGGCGGGCGGGGAGCTGTTTTTT

d_gene: -
j_gene: TRBJ2-1
v_gene: TRBV4-3
abundance: once
CDR3aa: CASSHGVGTDAGNEQFF
CDR3nt: TGCGCCAGCAGCCACGGGGTTGGGACTGATGCGGGCAATGAGCAGTTCTTC

d_gene: TRBD2
j_gene: TRBJ2-1
v_gene: TRBV13
abundance: -
CDR3aa: CASSSRGLAREINEQFF
CDR3nt: TGTGCCAGCAGCTCCCGAGGACTAGCCCGGGAGATCAATGAGCAGTTCTTC

d_gene: -
j_gene: TRBJ2-7
v_gene: TRBV5-1
abundance: -
CDR3aa: CASSLVAGSGDEQYF
CDR3nt: TGCGCCAGCAGCTTGGTGGCCGGGAGCGGAGACGAGCAGTACTTC

d_gene: -
j_gene: TRBJ2-3
v_gene: TRBV4-3
abundance: -
CDR3aa: CASSQELSTDTQYF
CDR3nt: TGCGCCAGCAGCCAAGAGTTAAGCACAGATACGCAGTATTTT

d_gene: -
j_gene: TRBJ1-1
v_gene: TRBV30
abundance: few
CDR3aa: CAWSFTDGEAFF
CDR3nt: TGTGCCTGGAGTTTTACAGACGGTGAAGCTTTCTTT

d_gene: -
j_gene: TRBJ2-3
v_gene: TRBV19
abundance: -
CDR3aa: CASKGSTDTQYF
CDR3nt: TGTGCCAGTAAAGGGAGCACAGATACGCAGTATTTT

d_gene: -
j_gene: TRBJ1-2
v_gene: TRBV29-1
abundance: -
CDR3aa: CSVQAGGYTF
CDR3nt: TGCAGCGTCCAAGCGGGGGGCTACACCTTC

d_gene: TRBD1
j_gene: TRBJ2-5
v_gene: TRBV30
abundance: -
CDR3aa: CARQGGEAQYF
CDR3nt: TGTGCCCGCCAAGGGGGCGAGGCCCAGTACTTC

d_gene: -
j_gene: TRBJ1-1
v_gene: TRBV9
abundance: -
CDR3aa: CASSVEGSPLEGAFF
CDR3nt: TGTGCCAGCAGCGTAGAAGGATCACCCCTCGAGGGAGCTTTCTTT

d_gene: -
j_gene: TRBJ2-7
v_gene: TRBV15
abundance: -
CDR3aa: CATSRDLTRYEQYF
CDR3nt: TGTGCCACCAGCAGAGATCTAACGAGGTACGAGCAGTACTTC

d_gene: TRBD1
j_gene: TRBJ2-2
v_gene: TRBV25-1
abundance: -
CDR3aa: CASSEEQGARTGELFF
CDR3nt: TGTGCCAGCAGTGAGGAACAGGGGGCAAGGACCGGGGAGCTGTTTTTT

d_gene: -
j_gene: TRBJ2-5
v_gene: TRBV7-2
abundance: -
CDR3aa: CASSLGSVRETQYF
CDR3nt: TGTGCCAGCAGCTTAGGGAGTGTGAGAGAGACCCAGTACTTC

d_gene: -
j_gene: TRBJ2-5
v_gene: TRBV29-1
abundance: few
CDR3aa: CSVRDSSQETQYF
CDR3nt: TGCAGCGTCCGGGACTCCTCCCAAGAGACCCAGTACTTC

d_gene: -
j_gene: TRBJ2-7
v_gene: TRBV10-3
abundance: -
CDR3aa: CAISETYEQYF
CDR3nt: TGTGCCATCAGTGAAACCTACGAGCAGTACTTC

d_gene: -
j_gene: TRBJ2-3
v_gene: TRBV29-1
abundance: few
CDR3aa: CSVGPLTSTDTQYF
CDR3nt: TGCAGCGTTGGCCCTTTGACTTCGACAGATACGCAGTATTTT

d_gene: -
j_gene: TRBJ2-2
v_gene: TRBV29-1
abundance: -
CDR3aa: CSVDSDGTGELFF
CDR3nt: TGCAGCGTTGACTCCGACGGCACCGGGGAGCTGTTTTTT

d_gene: -
j_gene: TRBJ2-5
v_gene: TRBV15
abundance: once
CDR3aa: CATSRGAETQYF
CDR3nt: TGTGCCACCAGCAGAGGAGCTGAGACCCAGTACTTC

d_gene: -
j_gene: TRBJ2-5
v_gene: TRBV9
abundance: -
CDR3aa: CASSVSGPGAQYF
CDR3nt: TGTGCCAGCAGCGTCAGCGGTCCGGGGGCCCAGTACTTC

d_gene: TRBD2
j_gene: TRBJ2-5
v_gene: TRBV5-1
abundance: -
CDR3aa: CASSLGVAGGQETQYF
CDR3nt: TGCGCCAGCAGCTTGGGCGTAGCGGGGGGTCAAGAGACCCAGTACTTC

d_gene: -
j_gene: TRBJ1-2
v_gene: TRBV19
abundance: -
CDR3aa: CASRWRGYGYTF
CDR3nt: TGTGCCAGTAGATGGAGGGGCTATGGCTACACCTTC

d_gene: TRBD2
j_gene: TRBJ2-5
v_gene: TRBV7-2
abundance: -
CDR3aa: CASSETSGRGTETQYF
CDR3nt: TGTGCCAGCAGCGAGACTAGCGGGAGGGGTACAGAGACCCAGTACTTC

d_gene: TRBD2
j_gene: TRBJ2-3
v_gene: TRBV7-9
abundance: -
CDR3aa: CASSATSGVTDTQYF
CDR3nt: TGTGCCAGCAGCGCGACTAGCGGGGTTACAGATACGCAGTATTTT

d_gene: TRBD1
j_gene: TRBJ2-3
v_gene: TRBV29-1
abundance: once
CDR3aa: CSVQQGAPGYTQYF
CDR3nt: TGCAGCGTTCAACAGGGGGCCCCGGGATATACGCAGTATTTT

d_gene: -
j_gene: TRBJ2-5
v_gene: TRBV30
abundance: -
CDR3aa: CAWSIRQETQYF
CDR3nt: TGTGCCTGGAGTATACGCCAAGAGACCCAGTACTTC

d_gene: -
j_gene: TRBJ2-7
v_gene: TRBV6-6
abundance: -
CDR3aa: CASTHGGREQYF
CDR3nt: TGTGCCAGCACCCATGGGGGTAGGGAGCAGTACTTC

d_gene: -
j_gene: TRBJ2-1
v_gene: TRBV13
abundance: -
CDR3aa: CASSLRRLYNEQFF
CDR3nt: TGTGCCAGCAGCTTACGGCGGTTATACAATGAGCAGTTCTTC

d_gene: -
j_gene: TRBJ2-7
v_gene: TRBV29-1
abundance: once
CDR3aa: CSVMHSTHFYEQYF
CDR3nt: TGCAGCGTAATGCACTCTACCCACTTCTACGAGCAGTACTTC

d_gene: TRBD1
j_gene: TRBJ2-5
v_gene: TRBV9
abundance: few
CDR3aa: CASSVNRGRMETQYF
CDR3nt: TGTGCCAGCAGCGTAAACAGGGGGCGCATGGAGACCCAGTACTTC

d_gene: TRBD2
j_gene: TRBJ2-2
v_gene: TRBV27
abundance: -
CDR3aa: CASGYLSGRGNTGELFF
CDR3nt: TGTGCCAGCGGATACCTTAGCGGGAGAGGAAACACCGGGGAGCTGTTTTTT

d_gene: -
j_gene: TRBJ2-5
v_gene: TRBV29-1
abundance: -
CDR3aa: CSVGRRLQETQYF
CDR3nt: TGCAGCGTGGGGCGGAGACTCCAAGAGACCCAGTACTTC

d_gene: -
j_gene: TRBJ2-7
v_gene: TRBV19
abundance: -
CDR3aa: CASSTERLSEQYF
CDR3nt: TGTGCCAGTAGTACCGAAAGACTGAGCGAGCAGTACTTC

d_gene: TRBD2
j_gene: TRBJ2-7
v_gene: TRBV25-1
abundance: -
CDR3aa: CASSPSGSPHSYEQYF
CDR3nt: TGTGCCAGCAGTCCTAGCGGGTCACCCCACTCCTACGAGCAGTACTTC

d_gene: TRBD1
j_gene: TRBJ2-7
v_gene: TRBV29-1
abundance: -
CDR3aa: CSVDGGQGAYEQYF
CDR3nt: TGCAGCGTTGATGGGGGCCAGGGGGCCTACGAGCAGTACTTC

d_gene: -
j_gene: TRBJ2-7
v_gene: TRBV29-1
abundance: -
CDR3aa: CSVVHARAEVQYF
CDR3nt: TGCAGCGTTGTTCACGCACGGGCGGAGGTTCAGTACTTC